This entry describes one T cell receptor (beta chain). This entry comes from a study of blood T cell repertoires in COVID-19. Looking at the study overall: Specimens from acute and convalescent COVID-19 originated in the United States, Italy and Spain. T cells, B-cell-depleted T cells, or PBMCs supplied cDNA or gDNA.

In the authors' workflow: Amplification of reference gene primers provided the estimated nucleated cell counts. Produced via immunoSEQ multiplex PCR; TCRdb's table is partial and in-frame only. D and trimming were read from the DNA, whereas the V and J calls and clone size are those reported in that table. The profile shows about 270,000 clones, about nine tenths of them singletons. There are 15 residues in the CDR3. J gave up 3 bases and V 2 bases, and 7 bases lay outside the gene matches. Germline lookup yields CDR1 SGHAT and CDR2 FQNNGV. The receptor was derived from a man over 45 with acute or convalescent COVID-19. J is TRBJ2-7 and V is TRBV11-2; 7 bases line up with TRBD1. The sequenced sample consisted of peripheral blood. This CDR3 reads CASSLTGQANYEQYF. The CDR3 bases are TGTGCCAGCAGCTTAACCGGACAGGCTAACTACGAGCAGTACTTC.